This T cell receptor (beta chain) is drawn from a study of cytomegalovirus exposure and HLA in healthy donors. Remarks on this clone: Its antigen is as yet unknown.

The donors were members of the validation cohort comprising approximately 120 subjects, separate from the approximately 670-subject first cohort. Study results and limitations: Confirmation in vitro established that a few CMV-associated chains were specific for CMV antigens. Some TCR beta chains (more than 150 of them) were listed as cytomegalovirus-associated.

Only in-frame clones appear in the TCRdb table, and some are missing; sequencing was by immunoSEQ multiplex PCR. The table lists fewer than 300,000 clones, roughly 88% of them singletons, with about 0.86% in the top ten. The sample comprised PBMCs. The receptor's source is a young woman in good health and CMV-seronegative.

The CDR3 DNA sequence: TGTGCCAGCAGCTCCCGGCTAGCGGGAGGGATCAACGAGCAGTACTTC. This sequence encodes CASSSRLAGGINEQYF. The chain employs TRBV5-6 and TRBJ2-7; 12 bases map to TRBD2. The length of the CDR3 is 16 residues. Germline assignment: CDR1 SGHDT and CDR2 YYEEEE. The V and J ends lost 3 bases and 5 bases, in that order; junction bases with no gene match: 9.